This T cell receptor (beta chain) was obtained from a study of blood T cell repertoires in COVID-19. Study-level background: Some COVID-19 samples were acute and others convalescent; all came from the United States, Italy and Spain. PBMCs, B-cell-depleted T cells, or T cells provided the cDNA or gDNA that made up the material.

How the authors handled the data: Reference gene primer amplification gave estimated nucleated cell counts. TCRdb's table, derived via immunoSEQ multiplex PCR, lists solely in-frame clones and lacks some. The V and J calls and the clone size are those of that table, but D and trimming were determined from the DNA. The repertoire holds tens of thousands of clones, 86% seen once, with more than 3.5% in the top ten. The CDR3 extends over 18 amino acids. Germline-derived CDR1 and CDR2 are KGHSH and LQKENI. The ends lost 2 bases at V and 0 bases at J; junction bases unmatched: 10. Material: peripheral blood. The chain is built from TRBV18 and TRBJ1-1, with 9 bases aligning to TRBD1. This TCR was sampled from a man in his fifties or sixties with acute or convalescent COVID-19. Here the CDR3 DNA reads TGTGCCAGCTCACCAATATCAACAGGGGGCCGTGTGAACACTGAAGCTTTCTTT. This sequence encodes CASSPISTGGRVNTEAFF.